This T cell receptor (beta chain) was identified during a study of shared clonotypes between healthy human individuals. Study-level information: Per donor, CD8 memory used one plate, CD8 naive used two, CD4 memory used three and CD4 naive used three.

CD45RO-negative CD8 cells positively selected for CCR7 made up the naive population, which excluded terminally differentiated effector memory CD45RA+ cells. In replicate PCRs of sorted subsets, 150 to 200 ng DNA, approximately 32,000 T cell genomes, was used. Method: immunoSEQ multiplex PCR; TCRdb's copy keeps in-frame clones and lacks some. This table holds about 2.1 million clones, roughly 91% found once. The sequence came from a man in his late teens or twenties in good health. Some clones in this sample may be carry-over from other donors' samples. Sequencing input: naive CD8+ T cells from PBMCs.

CDR3 loop: CASSERGGTGYEQYF. CDR3 in DNA: TGTGCCAGCAGCGAAAGAGGGGGGACCGGGTACGAGCAGTACTTC. The chain combines TRBV4-2 with TRBJ2-7; the D call may be TRBD1 or TRBD2 (6 bases each). Germline V CDR1 and CDR2: LGHNA, YNFKEQ. The CDR3 covers 15 residues. Trimming cost V 5 bases and J 4 bases, with 18 bases left between them.